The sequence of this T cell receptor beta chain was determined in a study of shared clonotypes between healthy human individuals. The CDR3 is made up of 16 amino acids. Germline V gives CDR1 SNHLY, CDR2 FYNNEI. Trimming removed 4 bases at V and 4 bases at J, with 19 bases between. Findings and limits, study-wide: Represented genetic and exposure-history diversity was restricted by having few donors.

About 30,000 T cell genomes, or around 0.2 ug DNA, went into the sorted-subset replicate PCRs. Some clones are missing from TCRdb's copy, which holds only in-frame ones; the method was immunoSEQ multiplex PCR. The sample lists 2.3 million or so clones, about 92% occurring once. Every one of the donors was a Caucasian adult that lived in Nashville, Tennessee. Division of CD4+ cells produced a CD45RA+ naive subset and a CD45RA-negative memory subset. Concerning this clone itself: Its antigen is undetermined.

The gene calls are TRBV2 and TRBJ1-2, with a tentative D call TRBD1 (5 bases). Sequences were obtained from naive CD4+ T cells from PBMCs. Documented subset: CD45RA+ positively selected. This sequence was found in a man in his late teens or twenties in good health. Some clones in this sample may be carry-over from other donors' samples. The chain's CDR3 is CASSVVSQGPPYGYTF. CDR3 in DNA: TGTGCCAGCAGTGTGGTATCCCAGGGTCCTCCCTATGGCTACACCTTC.